Listed below are T cell receptor beta chains from one sample, sequenced in a study of radiotherapy plus CTLA-4 blockade in lung cancer. Repertoires were generated with immunoSEQ multiplex PCR, while TCRdb's copy carries only in-frame clones and drops some. Found here are about 51,000 clones, 77% of them singletons; the top ten hold approximately 2.5%. The starting material was peripheral blood, obtained from a patient treated with radiotherapy plus ipilimumab. The receptors here all came from a human donor with non-small cell lung cancer whose response to radiotherapy plus ipilimumab could not be evaluated. CDR3s include the opening cysteine and the closing phenylalanine or tryptophan. Each record gives: clone size, J gene, V gene, D gene, CDR3 DNA, CDR3 protein. D genes are given only for firm matches. Clone size appears in some rows only: once, few, many, or a class for an expanded clone.

>-|TRBJ2-7|TRBV29-1|TRBD1
TGCAGCGTCGCCCGGGACAGGGGTTACTACGAGCAGTACTTC
CSVARDRGYYEQYF
>few|TRBJ1-5|TRBV6-1|-
TGTGCCAGCAGGATCGAACAGGGCCCCAATCAGCCCCAGCATTTT
CASRIEQGPNQPQHF
>-|TRBJ1-3|TRBV7-7|-
TGTGCTAGCGGAGGAGCGGGGGCCAAAGGAAACACCATATATTTT
CASGGAGAKGNTIYF
>-|TRBJ2-3|TRBV7-2|TRBD2
TGTGCCAGCAGCTACGGGACTAGCGGGGGCAGCACAGATACGCAGTATTTT
CASSYGTSGGSTDTQYF
>-|TRBJ2-7|TRBV5-1|TRBD1
TGCGCCAGCAGCCCTGGGACAGGGGGCCTCGAGCAGTACTTC
CASSPGTGGLEQYF
>-|TRBJ1-5|TRBV19|TRBD1
TGTGCCACCGCGGGTGGACAGGGCAATCAGCCCCAGCATTTT
CATAGGQGNQPQHF
>-|TRBJ1-6|TRBV18|TRBD1
TGTGCCAGCTCACCAGACAGGGGGCGCGTATCACCCCTCCACTTT
CASSPDRGRVSPLHF
>-|TRBJ2-4|TRBV7-2|-
TGTGCCAGCAGCTTCCCAGGGACTAAAAACATTCAGTACTTC
CASSFPGTKNIQYF
>-|TRBJ2-7|TRBV5-1|-
TGCGCCAGCAGCTTGGGCCCAGCTAACTACGAGCAGTACTTC
CASSLGPANYEQYF
>-|TRBJ1-2|TRBV15|-
TGTGCCACCAGCAGAGATCTTCAGTCACCATATGGCTACACCTTC
CATSRDLQSPYGYTF
>-|TRBJ2-7|TRBV5-1|TRBD2
TGCGCCAGCAGCTTCTCATCAAGCCCGGATAGCGGGAGCTCCTACGAGCAGTACTTC
CASSFSSSPDSGSSYEQYF
>-|TRBJ2-5|TRBV7-9|TRBD1
TGTGCCAGCAGCCTACTCTGGTCCCGTGACAGGGGGCGGGAGACCCAGTACTTC
CASSLLWSRDRGRETQYF
>-|TRBJ2-5|TRBV19|-
TGTGCCAGTAGTGTGAGGGGGGAGACCCAGTACTTC
CASSVRGETQYF
>-|TRBJ2-7|TRBV6-5|-
TGTGCCAGCAGTTTACAGCGGACCGGCTCCTACGAGCAGTACTTC
CASSLQRTGSYEQYF
>-|TRBJ1-4|TRBV5-5|-
TGTGCCAGCAGCTCCTCGGGCAGGGAGGATGAAAAACTGTTTTTT
CASSSSGREDEKLFF
>-|TRBJ2-2|TRBV6-6|-
TGTGCTTGCGGAGGGCTATACACCGGGGAGCTGTTTTTT
CACGGLYTGELFF
>few|TRBJ2-1|TRBV29-1|TRBD1
TGCAGCGTGACAGGGGTCTACAATGAGCAGTTCTTC
CSVTGVYNEQFF
>-|TRBJ1-6|TRBV30|-
TGTGCCTGGAGTGGCGGGGCAGGACGCTCCTATAATTCACCCCTCCACTTT
CAWSGGAGRSYNSPLHF
>-|TRBJ2-1|TRBV25-1|TRBD2
TGTGCCAGCAGTGAATATGAAGCGGGGGGAGGTAATGGCAATGAGCAGTTCTTC
CASSEYEAGGGNGNEQFF
>-|TRBJ2-3|TRBV7-2|-
TGTGCCAGCAGCGAGAGGATTAGCGGTGGCACAGATACGCAGTATTTT
CASSERISGGTDTQYF
>-|TRBJ2-3|TRBV29-1|-
TGCAGCGTCGAATTGAGGGATAGGCAGTATTTT
CSVELRDRQYF
>few|TRBJ2-7|TRBV30|TRBD1
TGTGCCTGGTCAACCGGGACAGGGAGTTACGAGCAGTACTTC
CAWSTGTGSYEQYF
>-|TRBJ2-6|TRBV11-1|-
TGTGCCAGCAGCTTATCAAGCCGAATTTACTCTGGGGCCAACGTCCTGACTTTC
CASSLSSRIYSGANVLTF
>-|TRBJ2-3|TRBV7-8|TRBD2
TGTGCCAGCAGCTTAGCAGTAGCGGGGGGCCAAGCTACGCAGTATTTT
CASSLAVAGGQATQYF
>-|TRBJ2-3|TRBV4-2|TRBD2
TGTGCCAGCAGCCAAGACTATGCGGGAGGTACAGATACGCAGTATTTT
CASSQDYAGGTDTQYF
>-|TRBJ2-7|TRBV6-5|TRBD1
TGTGCCAGCAGTTACCTTGGACAGGGAGAGCAGTACTTC
CASSYLGQGEQYF
>-|TRBJ1-3|TRBV7-9|TRBD1
TGTGCCAGCAGCTTTTCCGGGACAGGGGGGAGAAACACCATATATTTT
CASSFSGTGGRNTIYF
>medium-sized|TRBJ1-4|TRBV28|-
TGTGCCAGCAAGGGGAATGAAAAACTGTTTTTT
CASKGNEKLFF
>-|TRBJ1-4|TRBV28|-
TGTGCCAGCAGTTTAATATCAGGGTCTAATGAAAAACTGTTTTTT
CASSLISGSNEKLFF
>-|TRBJ2-2|TRBV13|TRBD2
TGTGCCAGCAGCTTTAGCGGGAGGCGGGACACCGGGGAGCTGTTTTTT
CASSFSGRRDTGELFF
>-|TRBJ1-3|TRBV7-7|-
TGTGCCAGCAGCCAGGACAATCCTGGCTCTGGAAACACCATATATTTT
CASSQDNPGSGNTIYF
>-|TRBJ2-4|TRBV19|-
TGTGCCAGTAGTCCTTGGACAGTCCCCGCTTCTCTAGCCAAAAACATTCAGTACTTC
CASSPWTVPASLAKNIQYF